This T cell receptor beta chain derives from a study of CD8 T cells in ankylosing spondylitis. Concerning this clonotype: Its antigen is undetermined.

Trimming cost V 1 base and J 14 bases; bases outside gene matches: 5. CDR1 and CDR2 from the germline V gene are SGHVS and FNYEAQ. The CDR3 consists of 12 residues. Study-wide results and caveats: The authors found the disease-linked clones to be CD8+ and relatively rare in peripheral blood. Some of the motif variants had earlier been found in reactive arthritis patients' fluid and blood. Typical of ankylosing spondylitis blood, it appeared, was a TCR beta motif of several highly homologous variants. Clones tied to disease were said to be significantly enriched in matched ankylosing spondylitis synovial fluid.

Scientists made TCR beta libraries using quantitative 5'-RACE with molecular barcodes. MiXCR, applied by TCRdb to the 5' RACE reads, yields one record per CDR3 protein. The table includes roughly 370,000 distinct CDR3 sequences, around 22% detected once. The V and J genes are TRBV7-6 and TRBJ1-5, with TRBD1 matching 7 bases. This TCR came from a male donor with ankylosing spondylitis. The specimen was blood, either unsorted or a sorted T cell fraction (not recorded which). The CDR3 loop is CASSLGTGPKHF. The CDR3, as DNA: TGTGCCAGCAGCTTAGGGACAGGCCCCAAGCATTTT.